The 27 T cell receptor beta chains presented below share a single source sample, sequenced in a study of blood T cell repertoires in COVID-19. Produced via immunoSEQ multiplex PCR; TCRdb's table is partial and in-frame only. In the table there are about 140,000 clones, 88% of which are singletons. The specimen sequenced was peripheral blood. Receptors originate from a woman between 45 and 65 years old with acute or convalescent COVID-19.

The chain combines TRBV6-5 with TRBJ2-7, with 7 bases aligning to TRBD1. Germline trimming cut 7 bases from V and 4 bases from J; bases unmatched to any gene: 7. Germline V gene sequence: CDR1 MNHEY, CDR2 SVGAGI. The CDR3 runs 13 residues. This CDR3 reads CASMRDRLYEQYF. Written as DNA, the CDR3 is TGTGCCAGCATGAGGGACAGACTATACGAGCAGTACTTC.

The J gene is TRBJ2-3, the V gene TRBV27; D is perhaps TRBD1 (6 bases). Germline assignment: CDR1 MNHEY and CDR2 SMNVEV (reference sequence). The CDR3 covers 13 residues. V was clipped by 6 bases and J by 6 bases, with 13 bases between them. DNA of the CDR3: TGTGCCAGCAGCCTCAGGGGTTTTGATACGCAGTATTTT. It translates to CASSLRGFDTQYF.

This clone came up a few times. CDR3 protein: CSVAGYNQPQHF. CDR3 DNA: TGCAGCGTTGCAGGGTACAATCAGCCCCAGCATTTT. V gene TRBV29-1 combines with J gene TRBJ1-5; D perhaps matches TRBD1 (5 bases). Germline CDR1 is SQVTM and CDR2 is ANQGSEA. V lost 4 bases and J 3 bases, leaving 7 bases between the germline ends. This CDR3 is 12 amino acids long.

The chain links TRBV24-1 to TRBJ2-1; 14 nucleotides align to TRBD2. With 7 bases clipped from V and 7 bases from J, the junction kept 5 bases outside the gene matches. The CDR3 has 15 amino acids. Germline lookup yields CDR1 KGHDR and CDR2 SFDVKD. For the CDR3, the DNA is TGTGCCACCAGAACCGGGACTAGCGGGGGTAATGAGCAGTTCTTC. Residues: CATRTGTSGGNEQFF.

This chain links TRBV5-4 with TRBJ2-5; 14 bases agree with TRBD2. This CDR3 is 18 amino acids long. The germline V gene encodes CDR1 SGHNT and CDR2 YYREEE (reference sequence). After removal of 3 bases from V and 5 bases from J, the junction contained 12 bases not matched to a gene. The CDR3 sequence is CASSSGLAGARPKETQYF. CDR3 DNA sequence: TGTGCCAGCAGCTCGGGACTAGCGGGAGCCAGGCCTAAGGAGACCCAGTACTTC. Supplemented by reference TRBV5-4 and TRBJ2-5, the full variable domain reads ETGVTQSPTHLIKTRGQQVTLRCSSQSGHNTVSWYQQALGQGPQFIFQYYREEENGRGNFPPRFSGLQFPNYSSELNVNALELDDSALYLCASSSGLAGARPKETQYFGPGTRLLVL.

This clone appeared a single time. V is TRBV11-2 and J is TRBJ1-6; D might be TRBD1 (5 bases). This CDR3 has 15 residues. V lost 0 bases, J lost 6 bases, and 9 bases lay in between. Germline CDR1 SGHAT, CDR2 FQNNGV. The CDR3 region is CASSLEAGRNSPLHF. CDR3 sequence (DNA): TGTGCCAGCAGCTTAGAGGCAGGGCGTAATTCACCCCTCCACTTT.

This chain links TRBV5-1 with TRBJ2-2; 8 bases fit TRBD2. Germline trimming cut 8 bases from V and 6 bases from J; bases unmatched to any gene: 9. The CDR3 is 14 amino acids. Looked up from germline, CDR1 is SGHRS and CDR2 is YFSETQ. The CDR3, as DNA: TGCGCCAGTGAGCGGGAGTCTGGCGCCGGGGAGCTGTTTTTT. Its protein product is CASERESGAGELFF.

V and J are TRBV28 and TRBJ2-3, with 11 bases that match TRBD2. The length of the CDR3 is 15 residues. Per the germline V gene, CDR1 is MDHEN and CDR2 is SYDVKM. Trimming removed 8 bases from V and 6 bases from J; junction bases left unmatched: 10. The DNA for the CDR3 is TGTGCCAGCGGATATAGCGGGGGGGCCGGGGATACGCAGTATTTT. Translating gives CASGYSGGAGDTQYF.

With regard to this clone: No DNA is shown, since the ends of the CDR3 on it are uncertain; the CDR3 is the one TCRdb lists. The J gene is TRBJ1-5, the V gene TRBV2. Looked up from germline, CDR1 is SNHLY and CDR2 is FYNNEI. The CDR3 length equals 14 residues, ends included. CDR3: CASRRLVASGSEHF.

This chain joins TRBV7-9 and TRBJ1-2; the match to TRBD1 covers 9 bases. J lost 8 bases, V lost 2 bases, and 9 bases had no gene match. CDR1 is SEHNR, CDR2 FQNEAQ, per germline (reference sequence). The CDR3 is made up of 15 amino acids. The CDR3 is CASSLLGTGLWGYTF. In DNA, the CDR3 is TGTGCCAGCAGCTTACTTGGGACAGGGCTTTGGGGCTACACCTTC.

J is TRBJ2-1 and V is TRBV6-2 or TRBV6-3, with TRBD1 as a possible D gene (6 bases). With 5 bases removed from V and 12 bases from J, the gap between germline ends came to 23 bases. The CDR3 sequence is 15 residues long. The germline CDR1 and CDR2 sequences are MNHEY and SVGEGT. CDR3 sequence reads: CASSARDRIGAWQFF. DNA for the CDR3: TGTGCCAGCAGTGCCAGAGACAGGATCGGGGCTTGGCAGTTCTTC.

The chain carries TRBV12-3 or TRBV12-4 and TRBJ1-1; 7 bases align to TRBD1. Trimming took 3 bases from V and 5 from J; bases not matched to a gene: 3. This CDR3 comprises 13 residues. The CDR3 reads CASSFQGGTEAFF. The CDR3 DNA sequence: TGTGCCAGCAGTTTTCAGGGGGGAACTGAAGCTTTCTTT.

The chain couples TRBV9 to TRBJ1-2; D not certain. The CDR3 extends over 15 amino acids. V was trimmed by 3 bases and J by 8 bases, leaving 20 bases between them. From germline, CDR1 is SGDLS and CDR2 YYNGEE. The CDR3 sequence: CASSAEGTGWEGYTF. The CDR3 coding sequence is TGTGCCAGCAGCGCGGAGGGTACGGGGTGGGAAGGCTACACCTTC.

This chain joins TRBV27 and TRBJ1-2, with D perhaps TRBD1 (6 bases). There are 14 residues in the CDR3. CDR1 and CDR2 (germline): MNHEY, SMNVEV (reference sequence). Trimming pared 2 bases from V and 5 bases from J, leaving 12 bases between. The CDR3 nucleotides are TGTGCCAGCAGTTTAACGACAGGCTCATATGGCTACACCTTC. It encodes CASSLTTGSYGYTF.

The table lists this clone with a count of one. V usage is TRBV5-1 and J usage is TRBJ1-6, with unresolved D. Trimming pared 0 bases from V and 6 bases from J, leaving 7 bases between. Germline-derived CDR1 and CDR2 are SGHRS and YFSETQ. CDR3 length equals 14 residues. CDR3 in DNA: TGCGCCAGCAGCTTGGTTGCGGGTAATTCACCCCTCCACTTT. It specifies CASSLVAGNSPLHF.

This chain connects TRBV24-1 to TRBJ2-3; 7 nucleotides line up with TRBD1. The CDR3 consists of 16 residues. Germline V gene sequence: CDR1 KGHDR, CDR2 SFDVKD. Trimming at V came to 4 bases and at J to 0 bases, leaving 6 bases not matched to a gene. The CDR3 here is CATSDRGDRSTDTQYF. Written as DNA, the CDR3 is TGTGCCACCAGTGACCGAGGGGACAGAAGCACAGATACGCAGTATTTT.

V and J are TRBV10-3 and TRBJ2-7, with D possibly matching TRBD2 (6 bases). CDR3 length: 13 amino acids. Germline CDR1 and CDR2: ENHRY and SYGVKD. Trimming removed 7 bases from V and 4 bases from J, with 14 bases in between. CDR3 loop: CAINSRAGYEQYF. CDR3 sequence (DNA): TGTGCCATCAACAGCCGTGCGGGGTACGAGCAGTACTTC.

V is TRBV3-1 (or the pseudogene TRBV3-2) and J is TRBJ2-3; the D gene is possibly TRBD1 (7 bases). The CDR3 length is 16 residues. Germline values: CDR1 LGHDT, CDR2 YNNKEL (reference sequence). The V and J ends lost 4 bases and 1 base respectively, with 15 bases between them. The CDR3, as DNA: TGTGCCAGCAGCCCTGCTCAGGGGGGAGGCACAGATACGCAGTATTTT. This codes for CASSPAQGGGTDTQYF.

The gene calls are TRBV10-3 and TRBJ1-2, with 8 bases aligning to TRBD1. The trim removed 2 bases at V and 0 bases at J, leaving 11 bases unmatched. The germline V gene has CDR1 ENHRY and CDR2 SYGVKD. The CDR3 totals 18 residues. Written as DNA, the CDR3 is TGTGCCATCAGTGAGGCCGGGACAGGACTACCAGCTAACTATGGCTACACCTTC. It translates to CAISEAGTGLPANYGYTF.

The J gene is TRBJ1-2, the V gene TRBV2; the match to TRBD1 covers 7 bases. The germline V gene encodes CDR1 SNHLY and CDR2 FYNNEI. The CDR3 has 14 residues. After removal of 4 bases from V and 3 bases from J, the junction contained 5 bases not matched to a gene. The CDR3 DNA reads as TGTGCCAGCAGTGCGACAGGGTCGTACTATGGCTACACCTTC. Protein: CASSATGSYYGYTF.

The chain recombines TRBV5-6 with TRBJ1-1, with 7 bases aligning to TRBD1. Germline V lookup: CDR1 SGHDT, CDR2 YYEEEE. V shed 0 bases, J shed 1 base, and the junction held 0 bases outside the gene matches. The CDR3 is made up of 14 amino acids. DNA of the CDR3: TGTGCCAGCAGCTTGGGGGACAGGAACACTGAAGCTTTCTTT. It is translated as CASSLGDRNTEAFF. Using reference TRBV5-6 and TRBJ1-1 for the parts outside the CDR3, the full variable domain is DAGVTQSPTHLIKTRGQQVTLRCSPKSGHDTVSWYQQALGQGPQFIFQYYEEEERQRGNFPDRFSGHQFPNYSSELNVNALLLGDSALYLCASSLGDRNTEAFFGQGTRLTVV.

This sequence joins TRBV18 and TRBJ2-1, with 8 bases fitting TRBD1. The CDR3 is 16 residues long. Germline-derived CDR1 and CDR2 are KGHSH and LQKENI. V trimming: 0 bases; J trimming: 7 bases; junction bases outside the gene matches: 8. CDR3 nucleotide sequence: TGTGCCAGCTCACCACCGGCAGGGGGCGTAGGGAATGAGCAGTTCTTC. Its protein is CASSPPAGGVGNEQFF.

The rearrangement links TRBV10-3 to TRBJ2-1; D is unresolved. CDR1 is ENHRY and CDR2 is SYGVKD in the germline V gene. This CDR3 spans 16 amino acids. Trimming removed 0 bases at V and 0 bases at J, with 9 bases between. The CDR3 DNA follows: TGTGCCATCAGTGAGTCGCGAGGCAGCTCCTACAATGAGCAGTTCTTC. Protein sequence: CAISESRGSSYNEQFF.

The chain recombines TRBV4-2 with TRBJ1-2; a weak D match, TRBD1 (5 bases). CDR3 length: 15 amino acids. V lost 0 bases and J 10 bases, leaving 18 bases between the germline ends. Germline values: CDR1 LGHNA, CDR2 YNFKEQ. CDR3 region: CASSQEFQGTRPYTF. The CDR3 DNA follows: TGTGCCAGCAGCCAAGAATTTCAGGGAACCCGGCCCTACACCTTC.

CDR3 amino acids: CASSQTGGRGEQFF. The CDR3 bases are TGTGCCAGCAGCCAAACCGGCGGTAGGGGTGAGCAGTTCTTC. This sequence joins TRBV3-1 (or the pseudogene TRBV3-2) and TRBJ2-1; a weak D match, TRBD1 (5 bases). The CDR3 runs to 14 residues. Germline loops: CDR1 LGHDT, CDR2 YNNKEL (reference sequence). Trimming removed 2 bases at V and 9 bases at J, with 14 bases between.

This clone was detected only once. The gene calls are TRBV7-2 and TRBJ2-3; 12 bases align to TRBD2. The junction had 7 bases not matched to a gene; V was cut back by 0 bases and J by 3 bases. Germline CDR1 reads SGHTA; CDR2 reads FQGNSA. The CDR3 covers 18 residues. In DNA, the CDR3 is TGTGCCAGCAGCTTAGCGGCTAGCGGGGGGGCCTTGACAGATACGCAGTATTTT. Translating gives CASSLAASGGALTDTQYF.

V gene TRBV2 combines with J gene TRBJ1-3; D might be TRBD1 (6 bases). Germline assignment: CDR1 SNHLY and CDR2 FYNNEI. The CDR3 is 15 amino acids. The ends were cut back, 8 bases at V and 8 bases at J, with 22 bases in the middle. The CDR3 protein is CASGWTATGRDTIYF. The CDR3 coding sequence is TGTGCCAGCGGATGGACAGCGACAGGACGAGACACCATATATTTT.